This T cell receptor (beta chain) came from a study of tumor-infiltrating lymphocytes in primary liver carcinoma. CDR1 SQVTM and CDR2 ANQGSEA come from the germline V gene. This CDR3 comprises 12 residues. Starting from roughly 0.5 ug of total RNA, TCR beta cDNA was produced with a primer in the constant region. Construction of TCR beta libraries relied on three successive nested multiplex PCR rounds employing slightly modified ARM-PCR. With TRBV1-TRBV30 forward primers and a C-beta reverse primer, the first two PCR rounds were run for roughly 9 cycles each. From the multiplex PCR reads, TCRdb called clonotypes with MiXCR, one entry per CDR3 protein. Among approximately 300,000 distinct CDR3 sequences, less than 75% were seen once, and the ten largest hold roughly 9%. They got blood RNA out of unsorted whole blood and also pulled out germline DNA. About this clonotype itself: Given a much more abundant clone one base away, this may be a read error.

V usage is TRBV29-1 and J usage is TRBJ2-5, with D possibly called TRBD1 or TRBD2 (5 bases each). The sequence was collected from a man between 35 and 55 years old with primary liver carcinoma and hepatitis B virus infection. The sample was peripheral blood. Written as DNA, the CDR3 is TGCAACGTAGACCGGGACCAGAAGACCCAGTACTTC. Translated: CNVDRDQKTQYF.